This TCR beta chain was found in a study of regulatory T cells in long-lasting Graves disease. Through Arm-PCR of CDR3 regions and iRepertoire HTBI primers, TCR beta libraries were built. TCRdb itself ran the multiplex PCR reads through MiXCR, one entry per CDR3 protein. Among 650,000 to 850,000 distinct CDR3 sequences listed, around 30% were seen once. Time point in this sample: persistent/refractory GD, antithyroid drugs over 5 years with positive TRAb. Scientists built the TCR library using RNA that was extracted from PBMCs. Source: peripheral blood mononuclear cells (PBMCs), taken when the disease was refractory, from a patient treated with antithyroid drugs. This sequence was found in a female donor with Graves disease.

The CDR3 DNA is TGTGCCAGCAGCTCTGAGTTGGGTGAAGCTTTCTTT. This translates into CASSSELGEAFF. V is TRBV5-6 and J is TRBJ1-1; D is undetermined. The ends were cut back, 3 bases at V and 7 bases at J, with 10 bases in the middle. CDR3 length equals 12 residues. The germline V gene has CDR1 SGHDT and CDR2 YYEEEE.